This T cell receptor beta chain was obtained from a study of shared clonotypes between healthy human individuals. Study as a whole: Donors, aged 18 to 49, were a couple of women and a few men. Study-wide results and limits: Sequencing depth was expected to influence donor clonotype sharing.

On this clone itself: Its specificity is unknown.

Only in-frame clones appear in the TCRdb table, and some are missing; sequencing was by immunoSEQ multiplex PCR. This table holds over a million clones, around three quarters found once. Subsets obtained from CD4+ cells comprised CD45RA+ naive and CD45RA-negative memory cells. The CDR3 is made up of 15 amino acids. V was shortened by 1 base and J by 0 bases, with 9 bases between the two germline ends. From germline, CDR1 is SGHAT and CDR2 FQNNGV. Specimen: memory CD4+ T cells from PBMCs. Subset specified: CD45RA-negative fraction. The chain uses TRBV11-2 and TRBJ2-5; D is possibly TRBD1 (5 bases). The origin of this receptor is a man aged 18-30 years in good health. Some clones in this sample may be carry-over from other donors' samples. CDR3 region: CASSLGNRYQETQYF. Written as DNA, the CDR3 is TGTGCCAGCAGCTTAGGAAACAGGTACCAAGAGACCCAGTACTTC.